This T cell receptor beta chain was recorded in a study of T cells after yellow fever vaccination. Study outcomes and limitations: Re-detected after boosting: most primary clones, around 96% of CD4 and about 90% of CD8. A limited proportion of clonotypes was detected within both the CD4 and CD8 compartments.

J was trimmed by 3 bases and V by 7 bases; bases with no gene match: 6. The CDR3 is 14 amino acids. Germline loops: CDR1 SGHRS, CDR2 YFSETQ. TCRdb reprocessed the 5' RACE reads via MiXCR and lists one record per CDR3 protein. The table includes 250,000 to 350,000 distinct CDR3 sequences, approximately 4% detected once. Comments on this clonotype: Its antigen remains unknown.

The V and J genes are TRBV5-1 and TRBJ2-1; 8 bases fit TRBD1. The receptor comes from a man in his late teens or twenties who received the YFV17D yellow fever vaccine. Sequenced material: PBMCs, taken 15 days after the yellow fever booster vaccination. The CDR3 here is CASATGDNYNEQFF. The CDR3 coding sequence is TGCGCCAGCGCGACAGGGGATAACTACAATGAGCAGTTCTTC.